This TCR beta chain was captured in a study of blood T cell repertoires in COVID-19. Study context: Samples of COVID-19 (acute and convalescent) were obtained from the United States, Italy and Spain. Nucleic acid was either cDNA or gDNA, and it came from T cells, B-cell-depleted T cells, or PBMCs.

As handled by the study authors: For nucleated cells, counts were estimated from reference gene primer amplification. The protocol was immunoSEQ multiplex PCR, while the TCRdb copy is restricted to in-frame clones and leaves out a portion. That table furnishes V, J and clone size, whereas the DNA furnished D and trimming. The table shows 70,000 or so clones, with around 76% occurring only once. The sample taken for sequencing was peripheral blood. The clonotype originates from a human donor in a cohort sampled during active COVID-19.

The CDR3 loop is CASSETAGSAYEQYF. In DNA form, the CDR3 reads TGTGCCAGCAGTGAGACGGCGGGGTCAGCCTACGAGCAGTACTTC. The chain couples TRBV6-1 to TRBJ2-7, with D perhaps TRBD2 (6 bases). CDR1 MNHNS and CDR2 SASEGT come from the germline V gene. The V end was cut by 3 bases, the J end by 2 bases, with 14 bases between. This CDR3 has 15 amino acids.